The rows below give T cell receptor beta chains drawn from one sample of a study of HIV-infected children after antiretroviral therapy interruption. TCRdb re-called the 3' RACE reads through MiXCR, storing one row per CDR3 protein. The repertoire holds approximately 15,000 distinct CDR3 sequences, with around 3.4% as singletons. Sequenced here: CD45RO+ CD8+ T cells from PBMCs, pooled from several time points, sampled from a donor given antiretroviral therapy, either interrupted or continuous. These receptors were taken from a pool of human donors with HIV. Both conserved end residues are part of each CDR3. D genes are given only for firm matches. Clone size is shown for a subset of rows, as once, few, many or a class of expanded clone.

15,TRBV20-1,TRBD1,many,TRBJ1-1,TGCAGTGCTTTTGTCAGGGGGAAGGAGAACACTGAAGCTTTCTTT,CSAFVRGKENTEAFF
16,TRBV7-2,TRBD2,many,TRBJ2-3,TGTGCCAGCAGCTATGGGAGCGGGGGGATCACAGATACGCAGTATTTT,CASSYGSGGITDTQYF
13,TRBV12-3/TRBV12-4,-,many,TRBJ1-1,TGTGCCGGCGTCACCATACTCAACACTGAAGCTTTCTTT,CAGVTILNTEAFF
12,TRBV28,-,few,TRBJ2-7,TGTGCCAGCAGTTTCCCCGGGCACGAGCAGTACTTC,CASSFPGHEQYF
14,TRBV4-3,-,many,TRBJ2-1,TGCGCCAGCAGCCAACACCAGGTTGGCGATGAGCAGTTCTTC,CASSQHQVGDEQFF
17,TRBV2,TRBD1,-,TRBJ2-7,TGTGCCAGCAGTGAAAAAAGGACAGGGGGCTTTTATTACGAGCAGTACTTC,CASSEKRTGGFYYEQYF
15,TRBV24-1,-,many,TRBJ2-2,TGTGCCACCAGTGATTCGGGACTCACCACCGGGGAGCTGTTTTTT,CATSDSGLTTGELFF
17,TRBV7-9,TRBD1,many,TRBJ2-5,TGTGCCAGCAGCCCCTGGATAATTACAGGGGGCGAGGAGACCCAGTACTTC,CASSPWIITGGEETQYF
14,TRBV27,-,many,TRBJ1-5,TGTGCCAGCAGTTTATTGGGGGGCAATCAGCCCCAGCATTTT,CASSLLGGNQPQHF
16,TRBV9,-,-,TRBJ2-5,TGTGCCAGCAGCGTAGGGGCTAGCAGCGTTCAAGAGACCCAGTACTTC,CASSVGASSVQETQYF
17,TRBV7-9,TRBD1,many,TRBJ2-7,TGTGCCAGCAGCCCTCGTCAAACGACAGGGTCCAACTACGAGCAGTACTTC,CASSPRQTTGSNYEQYF
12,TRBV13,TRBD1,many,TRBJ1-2,TGTGCCAGCAGCCCAGGGGGGAATGGCTACACCTTC,CASSPGGNGYTF
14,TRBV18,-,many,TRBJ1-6,TGTGCCAGCTCACCTGGGGGGCAGGGTTCACCCCTCCACTTT,CASSPGGQGSPLHF
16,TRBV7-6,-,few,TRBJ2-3,TGTGCCAGCAGCTTAGTTACTGCGGGACCCACAGATACGCAGTATTTT,CASSLVTAGPTDTQYF